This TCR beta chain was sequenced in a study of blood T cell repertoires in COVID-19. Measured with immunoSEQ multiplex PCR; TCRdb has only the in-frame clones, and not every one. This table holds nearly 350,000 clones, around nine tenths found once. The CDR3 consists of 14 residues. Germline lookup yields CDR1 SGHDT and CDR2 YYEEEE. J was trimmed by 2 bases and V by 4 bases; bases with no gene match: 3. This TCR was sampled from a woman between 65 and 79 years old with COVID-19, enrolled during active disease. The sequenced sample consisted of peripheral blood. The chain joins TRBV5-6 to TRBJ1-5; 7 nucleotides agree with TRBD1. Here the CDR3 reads CASSLDRGNQPQHF. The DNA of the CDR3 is TGTGCCAGCAGCCTTGACAGGGGCAATCAGCCCCAGCATTTT.